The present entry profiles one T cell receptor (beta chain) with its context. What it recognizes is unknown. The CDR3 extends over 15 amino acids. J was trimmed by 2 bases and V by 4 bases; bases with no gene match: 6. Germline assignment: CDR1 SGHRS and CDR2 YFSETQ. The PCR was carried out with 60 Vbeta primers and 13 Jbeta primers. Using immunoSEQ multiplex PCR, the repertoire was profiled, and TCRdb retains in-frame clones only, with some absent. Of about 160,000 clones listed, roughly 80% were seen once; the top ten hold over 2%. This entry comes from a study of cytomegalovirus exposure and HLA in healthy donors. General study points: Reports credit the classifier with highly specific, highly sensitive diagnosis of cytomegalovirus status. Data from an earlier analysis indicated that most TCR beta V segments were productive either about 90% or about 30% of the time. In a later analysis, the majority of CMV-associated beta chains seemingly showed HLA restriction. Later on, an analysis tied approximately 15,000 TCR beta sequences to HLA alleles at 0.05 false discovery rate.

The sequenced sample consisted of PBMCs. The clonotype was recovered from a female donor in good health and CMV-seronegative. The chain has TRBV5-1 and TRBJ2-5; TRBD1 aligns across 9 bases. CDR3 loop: CASSEGTGRQETQYF. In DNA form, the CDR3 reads TGCGCCAGCAGCGAGGGGACAGGGAGGCAAGAGACCCAGTACTTC.